Each of the 12 T cell receptor beta chains below was sequenced from the same sample in a study of blood T cells in healthy people across ages. For the second PCR, which ran for 7 to 11 cycles, a sample-barcoded 5' primer and a J-beta primer mix were used. MiXCR, applied by TCRdb to the 5' RACE reads, yields one record per CDR3 protein. The sample records around 1,900,000 distinct CDR3 sequences, about 39% being singletons. The sequencing input was blood. The receptors were sampled from a human donor in good health.

This clonotype was picked up a small number of times. This chain links TRBV12-3 or TRBV12-4 with TRBJ2-7; TRBD1 aligns across 7 bases. V was pared by 3 bases and J by 4 bases, with 6 bases of the junction left unmatched. The CDR3 consists of 14 residues. CDR3 residues: CASSLGQTFYEQYF. The CDR3 DNA is TGTGCCAGCAGTTTGGGACAGACCTTTTACGAGCAGTACTTC.

The chain couples TRBV10-3 to TRBJ2-5; 7 bases are a match to TRBD2. V dropped 0 bases and J dropped 5; count of bases not matched to a gene: 3. CDR3 length: 14 amino acids. Looked up from germline, CDR1 is ENHRY and CDR2 is SYGVKD. As DNA, the CDR3 is TGTGCCATCAGTGAGTCTTTGGGAGGGGAGACCCAGTACTTC. It specifies CAISESLGGETQYF.

This clonotype has a handful of counts. The V and J genes are TRBV29-1 and TRBJ2-7, with 9 positions matching TRBD1. The CDR3 runs to 13 residues. The V gene's germline CDR1 is SQVTM and CDR2 ANQGSEA. With V trimmed by 3 bases and J by 2 bases, 2 bases remained unmatched. DNA for the CDR3: TGCAGCGTTGAGGGGACAGGGCCCTACGAGCAGTACTTC. Translated, it gives CSVEGTGPYEQYF.

In nucleotides, the CDR3 is TGTGCCAGCTCACCTAACGACAGGGATGTTTCACCCCTCCACTTT. As protein: CASSPNDRDVSPLHF. This chain joins TRBV6-5 and TRBJ1-6, with 7 nucleotides matching TRBD1. Trimming cost V 8 bases and J 9 bases; bases outside gene matches: 13. Germline assignment: CDR1 MNHEY and CDR2 SVGAGI. The CDR3 contains 15 residues.

The V gene is TRBV20-1, the J gene TRBJ2-1; TRBD1 or TRBD2 may be the D gene (5 bases each). CDR3 size: 14 residues. CDR1 and CDR2 (germline): DFQATT, SNEGSKA (reference sequence). V dropped 5 bases and J dropped 6 bases, with 17 bases sitting between them. The CDR3 loop is CSAHSGPPANEQFF. As DNA, the CDR3 is TGCAGTGCTCACTCGGGACCCCCGGCCAATGAGCAGTTCTTC.

The sample holds one count of this clonotype. This sequence joins TRBV11-2 and TRBJ1-2; 7 bases are shared with TRBD1. The CDR3 has 13 amino acids. Germline lookup yields CDR1 SGHAT and CDR2 FQNNGV. V gave up 5 bases and J gave up 5 bases; unmatched junction bases: 5. CDR3 protein: CASSATGEYGYTF. DNA of the CDR3: TGTGCCAGCAGCGCCACAGGGGAATATGGCTACACCTTC.

The CDR3 is CATSGDRGFSDTQYF. The DNA for the CDR3 is TGTGCCACCAGCGGGGACAGGGGTTTTTCAGATACGCAGTATTTT. This rearrangement joins TRBV24-1 to TRBJ2-3, with 10 bases matching TRBD1. V was pared by 7 bases and J by 4 bases, with 7 bases of the junction left unmatched. CDR3 length equals 15 residues. Germline V gene sequence: CDR1 KGHDR, CDR2 SFDVKD.

The chain links TRBV7-9 to TRBJ1-2; a possible D gene is TRBD1 (5 bases). Trimming stripped 7 bases from V and 7 bases from J, with 16 bases between. The germline CDR1 and CDR2 sequences are SEHNR and FQNEAQ (reference sequence). The CDR3 sequence is 13 residues long. The chain's CDR3 is CASTPGPTIGYTF. The CDR3 DNA follows: TGTGCCAGCACCCCGGGACCGACCATTGGCTACACCTTC.

In its sample, this clonotype was seen many times. The chain employs TRBV12-3 or TRBV12-4 and TRBJ2-7; 11 nucleotides align to TRBD2. The CDR3 is made up of 14 amino acids. V gave up 6 bases and J gave up 2 bases; unmatched junction bases: 3. CDR3 sequence (DNA): TGTGCCAGCAGCCCACTAGCGGGGGCCTACGAGCAGTACTTC. Translating gives CASSPLAGAYEQYF.

The chain recombines TRBV29-1 with TRBJ2-7; TRBD1 aligns across 11 bases. This CDR3 has 13 amino acids. Trimming removed 8 bases from V and 1 base from J; junction bases left unmatched: 4. Per the germline V gene, CDR1 is SQVTM and CDR2 is ANQGSEA. The CDR3 is CSIGQGASYEQYF. The CDR3 region has the DNA TGCAGCATAGGACAGGGGGCTTCCTACGAGCAGTACTTC.

The V and J genes are TRBV28 and TRBJ1-1, with 9 nucleotides matching TRBD1. Unmatched junction bases numbered 8, after V lost 5 bases and J lost 1 base. This CDR3 contains 16 residues. The germline V gene has CDR1 MDHEN and CDR2 SYDVKM. CDR3 sequence (DNA): TGTGCCAGCAGTCCGGGACAGGGTGGGGCGAACACTGAAGCTTTCTTT. Residues: CASSPGQGGANTEAFF. Looking up the rest from reference TRBV28 and TRBJ1-1 gives the full variable domain: DVKVTQSSRYLVKRTGEKVFLECVQDMDHENMFWYRQDPGLGLRLIYFSYDVKMKEKGDIPEGYSVSREKKERFSLILESASTNQTSMYLCASSPGQGGANTEAFFGQGTRLTVV.

This chain uses TRBV5-1 with TRBJ1-1; D may be TRBD1 (5 bases). V was pared by 0 bases and J by 5 bases, with 11 bases between. The CDR3 is made up of 14 amino acids. Germline loops: CDR1 SGHRS, CDR2 YFSETQ. The CDR3 loop reads CASSLVGERTEAFF. The CDR3 nucleotides read TGCGCCAGCAGCTTGGTGGGGGAGAGGACTGAAGCTTTCTTT.